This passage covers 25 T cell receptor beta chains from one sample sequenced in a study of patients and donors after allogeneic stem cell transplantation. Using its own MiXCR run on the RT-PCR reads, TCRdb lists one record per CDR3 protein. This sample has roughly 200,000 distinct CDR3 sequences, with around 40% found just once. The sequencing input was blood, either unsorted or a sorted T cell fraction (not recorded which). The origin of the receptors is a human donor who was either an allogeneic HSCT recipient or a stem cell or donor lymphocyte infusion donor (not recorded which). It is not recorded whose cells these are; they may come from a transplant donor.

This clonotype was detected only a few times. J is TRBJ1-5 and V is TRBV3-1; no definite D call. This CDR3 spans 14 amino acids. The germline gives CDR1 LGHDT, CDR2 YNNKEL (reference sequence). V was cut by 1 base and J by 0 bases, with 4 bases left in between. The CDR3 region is CASSQALSNQPQHF. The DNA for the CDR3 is TGTGCCAGCAGCCAAGCCCTTAGCAATCAGCCCCAGCATTTT.

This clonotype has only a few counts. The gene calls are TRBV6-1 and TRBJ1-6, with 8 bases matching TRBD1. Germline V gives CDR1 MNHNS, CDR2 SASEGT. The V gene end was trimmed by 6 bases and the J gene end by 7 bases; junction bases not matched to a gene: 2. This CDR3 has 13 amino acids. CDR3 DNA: TGTGCCAGCAGATGGGACAGGAATTCACCCCTCCACTTT. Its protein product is CASRWDRNSPLHF.

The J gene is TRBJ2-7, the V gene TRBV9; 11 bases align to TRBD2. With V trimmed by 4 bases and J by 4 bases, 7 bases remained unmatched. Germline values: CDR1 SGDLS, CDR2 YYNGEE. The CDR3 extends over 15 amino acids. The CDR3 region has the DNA TGTGCCAGCAGCCTAGCGGGGGGCTCCGAATACGAGCAGTACTTC. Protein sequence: CASSLAGGSEYEQYF.

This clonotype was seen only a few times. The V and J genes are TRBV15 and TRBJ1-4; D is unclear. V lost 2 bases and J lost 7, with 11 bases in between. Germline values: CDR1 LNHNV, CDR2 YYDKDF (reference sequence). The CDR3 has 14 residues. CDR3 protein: CATSRQTLTEKLFF. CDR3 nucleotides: TGTGCCACCAGCAGACAGACCCTTACTGAAAAACTGTTTTTT.

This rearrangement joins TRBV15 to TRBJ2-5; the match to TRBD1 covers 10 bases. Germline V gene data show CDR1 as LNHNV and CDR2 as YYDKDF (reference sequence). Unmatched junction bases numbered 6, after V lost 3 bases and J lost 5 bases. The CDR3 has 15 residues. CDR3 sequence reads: CATSRGQGRVETQYF. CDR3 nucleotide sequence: TGTGCCACCAGCAGGGGACAGGGGAGAGTTGAGACCCAGTACTTC. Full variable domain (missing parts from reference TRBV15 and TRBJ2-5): DAMVIQNPRYQVTQFGKPVTLSCSQTLNHNVMYWYQQKSSQAPKLLFHYYDKDFNNEADTPDNFQSRRPNTSFCFLDIRSPGLGDTAMYLCATSRGQGRVETQYFGPGTRLLVL.

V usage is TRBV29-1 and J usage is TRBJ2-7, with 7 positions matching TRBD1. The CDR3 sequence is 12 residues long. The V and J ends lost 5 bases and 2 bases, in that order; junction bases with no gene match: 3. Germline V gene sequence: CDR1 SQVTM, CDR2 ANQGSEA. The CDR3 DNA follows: TGCAGCGTTCGACAGGGAGCCTACGAGCAGTACTTC. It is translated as CSVRQGAYEQYF.

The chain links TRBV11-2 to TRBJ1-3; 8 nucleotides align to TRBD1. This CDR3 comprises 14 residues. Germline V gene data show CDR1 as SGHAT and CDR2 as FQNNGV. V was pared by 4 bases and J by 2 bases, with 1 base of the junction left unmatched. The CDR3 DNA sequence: TGTGCCAGCAGCTGGACAGGGACTGGAAACACCATATATTTT. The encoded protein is CASSWTGTGNTIYF.

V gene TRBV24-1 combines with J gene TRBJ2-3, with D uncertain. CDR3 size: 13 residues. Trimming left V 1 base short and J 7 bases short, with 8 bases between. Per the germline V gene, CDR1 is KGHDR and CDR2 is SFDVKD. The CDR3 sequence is CATSDFGVHTQYF. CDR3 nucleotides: TGTGCCACCAGTGATTTTGGGGTCCATACGCAGTATTTT.

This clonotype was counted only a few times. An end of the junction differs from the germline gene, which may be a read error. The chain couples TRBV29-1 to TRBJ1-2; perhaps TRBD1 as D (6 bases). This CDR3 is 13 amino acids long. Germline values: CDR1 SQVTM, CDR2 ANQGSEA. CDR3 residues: CSAEVGGLGGYTF. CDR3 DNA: TGCAGCGCTGAAGTTGGGGGGCTAGGCGGCTACACCTTC.

Here the CDR3 reads CASSLWTGGANTGELFF. DNA for the CDR3: TGTGCCAGCAGCTTATGGACAGGGGGCGCGAACACCGGGGAGCTGTTTTTT. This chain connects TRBV11-2 to TRBJ2-2, with 11 bases that match TRBD1. V was clipped by 2 bases and J by 0 bases; unmatched bases: 2. CDR1 SGHAT and CDR2 FQNNGV come from the germline V gene. CDR3 length: 17 residues.

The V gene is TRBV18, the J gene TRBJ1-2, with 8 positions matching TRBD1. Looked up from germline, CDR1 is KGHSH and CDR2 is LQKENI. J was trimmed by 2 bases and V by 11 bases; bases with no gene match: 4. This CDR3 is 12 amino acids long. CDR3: CALDRVNYGYTF. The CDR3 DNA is TGTGCCTTGGACAGGGTCAACTATGGCTACACCTTC.

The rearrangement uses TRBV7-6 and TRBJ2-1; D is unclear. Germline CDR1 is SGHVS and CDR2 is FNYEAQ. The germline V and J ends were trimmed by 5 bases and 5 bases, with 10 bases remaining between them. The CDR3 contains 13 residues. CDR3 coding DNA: TGTGCCAGCAGCCATCCCTCGGACAATGAGCAGTTCTTC. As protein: CASSHPSDNEQFF.

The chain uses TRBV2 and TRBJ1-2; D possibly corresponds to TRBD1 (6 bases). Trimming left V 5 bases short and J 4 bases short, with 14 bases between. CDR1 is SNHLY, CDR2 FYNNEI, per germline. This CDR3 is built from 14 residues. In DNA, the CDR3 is TGTGCCAGCAGTCCCGACAGGCGCGCCTATGGCTACACCTTC. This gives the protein CASSPDRRAYGYTF.

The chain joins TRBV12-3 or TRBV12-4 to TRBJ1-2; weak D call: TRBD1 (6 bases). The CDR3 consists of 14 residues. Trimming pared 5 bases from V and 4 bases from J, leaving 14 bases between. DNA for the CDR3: TGTGCCAGCAGTCCGTGGACAGCGGTCTATGGCTACACCTTC. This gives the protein CASSPWTAVYGYTF.

CDR3 in DNA: TGTGCCAGCAGATTAACAGCGGATAGCAATCAGCCCCAGCATTTT. Translating gives CASRLTADSNQPQHF. The chain employs TRBV6-1 and TRBJ1-5, with D hard to call. The V and J ends lost 6 bases and 0 bases respectively, with 12 bases between them. The CDR3 is made up of 15 amino acids. From germline, CDR1 is MNHNS and CDR2 SASEGT.

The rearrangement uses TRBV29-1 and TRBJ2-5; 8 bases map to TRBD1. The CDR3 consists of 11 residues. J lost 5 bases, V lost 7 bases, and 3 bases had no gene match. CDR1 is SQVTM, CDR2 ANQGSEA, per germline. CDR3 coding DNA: TGCAGCGCAAGACAGGGGGAGACCCAGTACTTC. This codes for CSARQGETQYF. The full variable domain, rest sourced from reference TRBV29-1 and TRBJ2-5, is SAVISQKPSRDICQRGTSLTIQCQVDSQVTMMFWYRQQPGQSLTLIATANQGSEATYESGFVIDKFPISRPNLTFSTLTVSNMSPEDSSIYLCSARQGETQYFGPGTRLLVL.

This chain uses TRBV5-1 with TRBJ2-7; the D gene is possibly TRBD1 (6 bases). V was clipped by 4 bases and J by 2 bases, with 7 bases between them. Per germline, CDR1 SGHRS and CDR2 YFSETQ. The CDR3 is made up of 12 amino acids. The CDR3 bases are TGCGCCAGCAGCCGGGACACCTACGAGCAGTACTTC. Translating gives CASSRDTYEQYF.

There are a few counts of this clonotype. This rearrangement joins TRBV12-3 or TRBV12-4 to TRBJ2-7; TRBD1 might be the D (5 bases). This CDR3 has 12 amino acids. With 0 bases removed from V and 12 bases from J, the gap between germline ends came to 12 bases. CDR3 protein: CASSLALQGAYF. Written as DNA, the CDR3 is TGTGCCAGCAGTTTAGCGCTCCAGGGCGCGTACTTC.

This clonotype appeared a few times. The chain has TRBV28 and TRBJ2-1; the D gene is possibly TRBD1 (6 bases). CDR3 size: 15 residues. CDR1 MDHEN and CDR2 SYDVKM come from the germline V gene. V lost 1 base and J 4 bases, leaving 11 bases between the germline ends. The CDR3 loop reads CASSLLGAAYNEQFF. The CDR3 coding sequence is TGTGCCAGCAGTTTATTGGGGGCCGCGTACAATGAGCAGTTCTTC.

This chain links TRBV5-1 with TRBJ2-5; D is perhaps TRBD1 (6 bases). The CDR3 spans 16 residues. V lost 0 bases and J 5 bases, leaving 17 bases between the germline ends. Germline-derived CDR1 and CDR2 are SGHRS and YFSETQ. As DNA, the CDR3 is TGCGCCAGCAGCTTGGATGGACAGTCCTTTTGGGAGACCCAGTACTTC. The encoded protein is CASSLDGQSFWETQYF.

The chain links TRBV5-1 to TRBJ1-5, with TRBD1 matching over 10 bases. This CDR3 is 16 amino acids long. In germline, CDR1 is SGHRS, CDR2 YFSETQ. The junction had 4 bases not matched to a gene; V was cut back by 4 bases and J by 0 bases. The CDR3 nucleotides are TGCGCCAGCAGCCCCGGACAGGGGGGTAGCAATCAGCCCCAGCATTTT. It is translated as CASSPGQGGSNQPQHF.

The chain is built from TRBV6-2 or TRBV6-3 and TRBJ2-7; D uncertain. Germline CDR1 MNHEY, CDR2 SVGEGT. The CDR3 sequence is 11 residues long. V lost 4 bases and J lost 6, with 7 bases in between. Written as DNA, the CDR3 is TGTGCCAGCAGTTCCTTTCTCGAGCAGTACTTC. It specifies CASSSFLEQYF.

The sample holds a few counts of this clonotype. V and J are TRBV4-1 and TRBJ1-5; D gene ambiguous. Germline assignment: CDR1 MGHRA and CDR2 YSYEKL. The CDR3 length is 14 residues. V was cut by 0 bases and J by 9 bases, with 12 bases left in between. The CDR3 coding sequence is TGCGCCAGCAGCCAAGAAGGCGGGCTTCGGCCCCAGCATTTT. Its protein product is CASSQEGGLRPQHF.

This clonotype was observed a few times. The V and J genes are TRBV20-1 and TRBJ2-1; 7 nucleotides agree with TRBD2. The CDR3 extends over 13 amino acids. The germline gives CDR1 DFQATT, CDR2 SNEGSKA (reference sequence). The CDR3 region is CSSTSPNYNEQFF. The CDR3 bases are TGCAGCTCGACTAGCCCAAACTACAATGAGCAGTTCTTC.

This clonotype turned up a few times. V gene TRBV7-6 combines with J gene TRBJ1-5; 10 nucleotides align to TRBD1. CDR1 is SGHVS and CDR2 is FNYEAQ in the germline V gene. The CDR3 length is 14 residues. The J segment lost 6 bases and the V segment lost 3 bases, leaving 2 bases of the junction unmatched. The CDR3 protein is CASSLGDRGQPQHF. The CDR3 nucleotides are TGTGCCAGCAGCTTGGGGGACAGGGGTCAGCCCCAGCATTTT.